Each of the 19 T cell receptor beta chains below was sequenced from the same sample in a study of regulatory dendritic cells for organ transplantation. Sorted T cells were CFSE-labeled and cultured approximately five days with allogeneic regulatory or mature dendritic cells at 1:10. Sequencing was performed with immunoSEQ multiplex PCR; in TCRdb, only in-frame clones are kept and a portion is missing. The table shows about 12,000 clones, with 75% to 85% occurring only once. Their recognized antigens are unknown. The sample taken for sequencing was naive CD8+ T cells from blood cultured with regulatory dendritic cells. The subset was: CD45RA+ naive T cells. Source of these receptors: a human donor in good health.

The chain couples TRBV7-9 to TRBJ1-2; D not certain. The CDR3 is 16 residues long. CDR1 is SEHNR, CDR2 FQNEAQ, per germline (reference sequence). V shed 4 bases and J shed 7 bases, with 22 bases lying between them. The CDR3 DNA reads TGTGCCAGCAGCTCGGGGAGCCCCCACCCTGGGAGTGGCTACACCTTC. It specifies CASSSGSPHPGSGYTF.

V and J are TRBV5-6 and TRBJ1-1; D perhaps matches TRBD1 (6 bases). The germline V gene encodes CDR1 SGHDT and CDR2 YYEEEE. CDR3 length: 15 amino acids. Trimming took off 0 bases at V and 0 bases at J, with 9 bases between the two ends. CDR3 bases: TGTGCCAGCAGCTTGGTGGGGGCGATGAACACTGAAGCTTTCTTT. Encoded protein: CASSLVGAMNTEAFF.

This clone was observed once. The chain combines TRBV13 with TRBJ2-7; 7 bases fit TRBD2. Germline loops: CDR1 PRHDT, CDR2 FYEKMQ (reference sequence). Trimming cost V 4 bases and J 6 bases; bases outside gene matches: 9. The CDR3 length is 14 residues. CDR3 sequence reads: CASSSGLGPFEQYF. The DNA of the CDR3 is TGTGCCAGCAGCTCCGGACTAGGCCCCTTCGAGCAGTACTTC.

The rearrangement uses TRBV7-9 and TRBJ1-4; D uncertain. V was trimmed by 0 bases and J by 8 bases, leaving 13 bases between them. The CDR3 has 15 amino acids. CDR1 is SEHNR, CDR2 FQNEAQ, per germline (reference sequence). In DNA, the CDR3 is TGTGCCAGCAGCTTAGCGGTGGGAGAGTCCGAAAAACTGTTTTTT. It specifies CASSLAVGESEKLFF.

This CDR3 reads CASSFSSGSYNEQFF. The CDR3, as DNA: TGTGCCAGCAGTTTTTCTAGCGGATCCTACAATGAGCAGTTCTTC. This chain connects TRBV5-8 to TRBJ2-1; 7 bases line up with TRBD2. After removal of 5 bases from V and 1 base from J, the junction contained 6 bases not matched to a gene. Germline V gene sequence: CDR1 SGHTS, CDR2 YDEGEE. CDR3 length equals 15 residues.

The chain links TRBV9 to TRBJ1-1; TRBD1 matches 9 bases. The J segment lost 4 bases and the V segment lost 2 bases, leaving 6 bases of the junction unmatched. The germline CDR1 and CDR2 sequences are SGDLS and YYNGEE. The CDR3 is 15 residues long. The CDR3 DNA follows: TGTGCCAGCAGCGTGGACAGGGGAGCTAGCACTGAAGCTTTCTTT. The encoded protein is CASSVDRGASTEAFF.

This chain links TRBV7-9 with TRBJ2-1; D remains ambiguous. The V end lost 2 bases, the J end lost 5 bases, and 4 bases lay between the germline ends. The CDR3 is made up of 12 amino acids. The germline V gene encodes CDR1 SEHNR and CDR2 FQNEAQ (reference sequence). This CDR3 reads CASSLTDNEQFF. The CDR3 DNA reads TGTGCCAGCAGCTTAACAGACAATGAGCAGTTCTTC. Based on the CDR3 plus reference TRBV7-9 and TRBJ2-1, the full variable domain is DTGVSQNPRHKITKRGQNVTFRCDPISEHNRLYWYRQTLGQGPEFLTYFQNEAQLEKSRLLSDRFSAERPKGSFSTLEIQRTEQGDSAMYLCASSLTDNEQFFGPGTRLTVL.

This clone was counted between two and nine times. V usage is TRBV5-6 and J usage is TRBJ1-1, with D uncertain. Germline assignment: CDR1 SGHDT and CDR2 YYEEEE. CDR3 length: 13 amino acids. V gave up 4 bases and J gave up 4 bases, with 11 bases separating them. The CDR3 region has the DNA TGTGCCAGCAGCCTGAGTGTCCTCACTGAAGCTTTCTTT. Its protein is CASSLSVLTEAFF.

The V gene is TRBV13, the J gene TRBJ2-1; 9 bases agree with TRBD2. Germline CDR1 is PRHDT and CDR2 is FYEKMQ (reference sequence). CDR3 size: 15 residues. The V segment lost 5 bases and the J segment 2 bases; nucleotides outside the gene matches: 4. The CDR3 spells CASSHRLAAYNEQFF. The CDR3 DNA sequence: TGTGCCAGCAGCCACCGACTAGCGGCCTACAATGAGCAGTTCTTC.

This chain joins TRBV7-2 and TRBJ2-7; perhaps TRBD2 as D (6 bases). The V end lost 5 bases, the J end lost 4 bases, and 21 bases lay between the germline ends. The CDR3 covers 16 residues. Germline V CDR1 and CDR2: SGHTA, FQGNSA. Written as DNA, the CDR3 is TGTGCCAGCAGCCTCACCCGTAAAGCGGGTGGGTACGAGCAGTACTTC. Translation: CASSLTRKAGGYEQYF.

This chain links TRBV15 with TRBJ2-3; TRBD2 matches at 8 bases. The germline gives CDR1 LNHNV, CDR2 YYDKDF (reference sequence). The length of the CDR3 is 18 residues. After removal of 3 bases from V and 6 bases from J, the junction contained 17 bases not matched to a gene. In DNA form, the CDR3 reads TGTGCCACCAGCAGTCCGGAGGGGGAGCGGGGGCCCTTGGATACGCAGTATTTT. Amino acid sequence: CATSSPEGERGPLDTQYF. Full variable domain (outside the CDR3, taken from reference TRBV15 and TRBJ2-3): DAMVIQNPRYQVTQFGKPVTLSCSQTLNHNVMYWYQQKSSQAPKLLFHYYDKDFNNEADTPDNFQSRRPNTSFCFLDIRSPGLGDTAMYLCATSSPEGERGPLDTQYFGPGTRLTVL.

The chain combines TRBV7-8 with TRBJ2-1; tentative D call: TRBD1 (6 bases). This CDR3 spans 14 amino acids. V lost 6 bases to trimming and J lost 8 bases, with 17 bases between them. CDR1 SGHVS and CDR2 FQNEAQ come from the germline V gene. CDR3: CASRIEQGGHEQFF. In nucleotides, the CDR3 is TGTGCCAGCAGAATAGAACAGGGTGGGCATGAGCAGTTCTTC.

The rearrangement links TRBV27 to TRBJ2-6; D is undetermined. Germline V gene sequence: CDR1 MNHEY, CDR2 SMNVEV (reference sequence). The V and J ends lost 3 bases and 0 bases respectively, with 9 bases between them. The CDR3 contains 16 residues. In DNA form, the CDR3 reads TGTGCCAGCAGTTTGTACGGAGCCTCTGGGGCCAACGTCCTGACTTTC. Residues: CASSLYGASGANVLTF.

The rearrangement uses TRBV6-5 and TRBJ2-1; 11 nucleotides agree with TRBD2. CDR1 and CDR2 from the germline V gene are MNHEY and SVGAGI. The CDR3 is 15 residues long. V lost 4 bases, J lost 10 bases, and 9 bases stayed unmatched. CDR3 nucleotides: TGTGCCAGCAGTTTGGCCACTAGCGGGGGAAACGAGCAGTTCTTC. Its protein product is CASSLATSGGNEQFF.

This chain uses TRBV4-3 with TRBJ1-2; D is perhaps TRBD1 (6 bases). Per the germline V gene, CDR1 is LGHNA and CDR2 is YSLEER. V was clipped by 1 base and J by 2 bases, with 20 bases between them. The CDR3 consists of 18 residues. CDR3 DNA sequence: TGCGCCAGCAGCCAAGCCTCCTCCTCGGGGGGCGGCAACTATGGCTACACCTTC. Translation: CASSQASSSGGGNYGYTF.

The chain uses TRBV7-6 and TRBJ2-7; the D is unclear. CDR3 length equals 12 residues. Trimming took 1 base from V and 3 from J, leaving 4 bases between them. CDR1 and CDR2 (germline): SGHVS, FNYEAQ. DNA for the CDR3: TGTGCCAGCAGCTTAGACAACTACGAGCAGTACTTC. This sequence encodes CASSLDNYEQYF.

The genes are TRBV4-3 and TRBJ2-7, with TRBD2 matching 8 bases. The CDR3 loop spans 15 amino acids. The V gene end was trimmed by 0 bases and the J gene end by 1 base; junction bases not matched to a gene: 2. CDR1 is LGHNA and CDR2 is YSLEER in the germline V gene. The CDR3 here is CASSQDVAGSYEQYF. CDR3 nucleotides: TGCGCCAGCAGCCAAGACGTAGCGGGGTCCTACGAGCAGTACTTC.

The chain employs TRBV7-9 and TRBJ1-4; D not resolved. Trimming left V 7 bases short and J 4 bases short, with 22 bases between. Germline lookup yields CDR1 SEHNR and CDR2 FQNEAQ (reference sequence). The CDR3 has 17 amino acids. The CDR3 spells CASKPNLGRMDNEKLFF. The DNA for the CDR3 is TGTGCCAGCAAACCAAACCTAGGGAGGATGGATAATGAAAAACTGTTTTTT.

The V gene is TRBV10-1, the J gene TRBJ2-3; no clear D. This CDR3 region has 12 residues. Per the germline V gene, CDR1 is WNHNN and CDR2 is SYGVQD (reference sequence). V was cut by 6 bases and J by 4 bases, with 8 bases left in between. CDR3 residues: CASSFGPDTQYF. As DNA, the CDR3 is TGCGCCAGCAGCTTTGGCCCAGATACGCAGTATTTT.